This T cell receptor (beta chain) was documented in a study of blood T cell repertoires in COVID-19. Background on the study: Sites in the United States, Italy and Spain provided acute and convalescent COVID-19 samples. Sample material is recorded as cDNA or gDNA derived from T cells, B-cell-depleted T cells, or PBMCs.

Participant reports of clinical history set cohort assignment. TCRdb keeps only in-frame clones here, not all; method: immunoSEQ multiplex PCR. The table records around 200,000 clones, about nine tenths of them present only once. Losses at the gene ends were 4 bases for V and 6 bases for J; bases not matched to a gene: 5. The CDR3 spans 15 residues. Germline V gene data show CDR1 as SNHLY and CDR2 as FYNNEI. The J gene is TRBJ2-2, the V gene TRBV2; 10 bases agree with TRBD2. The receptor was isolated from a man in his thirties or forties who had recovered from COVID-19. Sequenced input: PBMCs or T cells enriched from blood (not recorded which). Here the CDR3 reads CASSGASGSPGELFF. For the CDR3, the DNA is TGTGCCAGCAGTGGGGCTAGCGGGAGCCCCGGGGAGCTGTTTTTT.